The 24 T cell receptor beta chains in this list originate from one sample, sequenced in a study of blood T cell repertoires in COVID-19. Sequencing used immunoSEQ multiplex PCR; TCRdb keeps in-frame clones, though not all of them. The sample holds about 330,000 clones, around 85% seen once. The material sequenced was peripheral blood. Every receptor here comes from a human donor in a cohort sampled during active COVID-19.

The chain uses TRBV3-1 (or the pseudogene TRBV3-2) and TRBJ1-2, with D uncertain. Trimming stripped 1 base from V and 8 bases from J, with 8 bases between. This CDR3 region has 12 residues. Germline CDR1 is LGHDT and CDR2 is YNNKEL (reference sequence). CDR3 DNA: TGTGCCAGCAGCCAAGTGGGCGGGGGCTACACCTTC. Its translation: CASSQVGGGYTF.

This clone was recorded once. The chain joins TRBV10-3 to TRBJ1-2; D possibly corresponds to TRBD1 (5 bases). V was cut by 0 bases and J by 5 bases, with 16 bases left in between. CDR1 and CDR2 from the germline V gene are ENHRY and SYGVKD. This CDR3 has 16 residues. The CDR3 DNA sequence: TGTGCCATCAGTGAGTCTGCAGCTGTCGACAGTTATGGCTACACCTTC. As protein: CAISESAAVDSYGYTF.

CDR3 sequence reads: CASSQDWTNNSPLHF. The CDR3 DNA sequence: TGCGCCAGCAGCCAAGATTGGACTAACAATTCACCCCTCCACTTT. This chain joins TRBV4-1 and TRBJ1-6, with unresolved D. The V gene lost 0 bases and the J gene lost 7 bases, with 10 bases spanning the gap. The CDR3 runs 15 residues. Germline V gene sequence: CDR1 MGHRA, CDR2 YSYEKL.

The CDR3 region has the DNA TGTGCCAGCAGCTTAGAAGGCAGGGGAACCGGGGAGCTGTTTTTT. Translating gives CASSLEGRGTGELFF. This rearrangement joins TRBV13 to TRBJ2-2; maybe TRBD1 (6 bases). CDR1 is PRHDT, CDR2 FYEKMQ, per germline (reference sequence). Trimming cost V 1 base and J 5 bases, with 11 bases left between them. CDR3 length equals 15 residues.

The chain joins TRBV24-1 to TRBJ2-3; possibly TRBD2 for D (7 bases). The germline V and J ends were trimmed by 3 bases and 5 bases, with 11 bases remaining between them. The germline CDR1 and CDR2 sequences are KGHDR and SFDVKD. The CDR3 extends over 14 amino acids. The CDR3 reads CATSDTGGRDTQYF. The CDR3 DNA is TGTGCCACCAGTGATACGGGGGGCCGAGATACGCAGTATTTT.

This chain joins TRBV5-4 and TRBJ1-3; D not resolved. Germline loops: CDR1 SGHNT, CDR2 YYREEE (reference sequence). V lost 5 bases and J 3 bases, leaving 12 bases between the germline ends. CDR3 length: 14 residues. The DNA for the CDR3 is TGTGCCAGCAGTGACTGGCTCGGTGGAAACACCATATATTTT. Amino acid sequence: CASSDWLGGNTIYF.

This sequence joins TRBV7-2 and TRBJ1-6, with TRBD1 matching over 10 bases. Unmatched junction bases numbered 3, after V lost 2 bases and J lost 8 bases. Germline V CDR1 and CDR2: SGHTA, FQGNSA. The CDR3 is 15 residues long. The CDR3 loop is CASSLRDRGYSPLHF. CDR3 DNA sequence: TGTGCCAGCAGCTTAAGGGACAGGGGTTATTCACCCCTCCACTTT.

This clone was picked up many times. Additional DNA sequences in this sample encode the identical CDR3. This chain links TRBV5-5 with TRBJ1-6, with D maybe TRBD1 (5 bases). V dropped 0 bases and J dropped 6 bases, with 10 bases sitting between them. Per germline, CDR1 SGHKS and CDR2 YYEKEE (reference sequence). The CDR3 consists of 15 residues. CDR3 sequence (DNA): TGTGCCAGCAGCTTGGCGGGACTGAGTAATTCACCCCTCCACTTT. Protein sequence: CASSLAGLSNSPLHF.

The chain carries TRBV2 and TRBJ1-2; a possible D gene is TRBD1 (6 bases). The CDR3 has 11 residues. Per germline, CDR1 SNHLY and CDR2 FYNNEI. Trimming removed 8 bases at V and 6 bases at J, with 10 bases between. The CDR3 DNA reads TGTGCCAGCGGTGGGGGCAATGGCTACACCTTC. Protein: CASGGGNGYTF.

This chain joins TRBV19 and TRBJ2-3; 9 bases are shared with TRBD1. The CDR3 extends over 14 amino acids. The V and J ends lost 9 bases and 0 bases, in that order; junction bases with no gene match: 4. Germline V gene data show CDR1 as LNHDA and CDR2 as SQIVND (reference sequence). CDR3 loop: CASRQGGSTDTQYF. CDR3 bases: TGTGCCAGCCGACAGGGGGGGAGCACAGATACGCAGTATTTT. Full variable domain (remainder filled in from reference TRBV19 and TRBJ2-3): DGGITQSPKYLFRKEGQNVTLSCEQNLNHDAMYWYRQDPGQGLRLIYYSQIVNDFQKGDIAEGYSVSREKKESFPLTVTSAQKNPTAFYLCASRQGGSTDTQYFGPGTRLTVL.

The chain combines TRBV6-5 with TRBJ1-5; 9 nucleotides align to TRBD1. The germline CDR1 and CDR2 sequences are MNHEY and SVGAGI. The CDR3 sequence is 13 residues long. J gave up 5 bases and V 6 bases, and 2 bases lay outside the gene matches. CDR3 protein: CASSGTGHQPQHF. The DNA of the CDR3 is TGTGCCAGCAGCGGGACAGGGCATCAGCCCCAGCATTTT.

This sequence joins TRBV19 and TRBJ1-2; TRBD1 matches 8 bases. CDR1 and CDR2 from the germline V gene are LNHDA and SQIVND (reference sequence). The ends lost 6 bases at V and 0 bases at J; junction bases unmatched: 0. The CDR3 runs to 13 residues. The DNA of the CDR3 is TGTGCCAGTAGGACAGGGGCTAACTATGGCTACACCTTC. Protein product: CASRTGANYGYTF.

The CDR3: CASSLGQISNQPQHF. The CDR3 DNA follows: TGTGCCAGCAGCTTGGGGCAGATTAGCAATCAGCCCCAGCATTTT. V and J are TRBV5-6 and TRBJ1-5; D unresolved. V was pared by 0 bases and J by 0 bases, with 7 bases between. Germline CDR1 and CDR2: SGHDT and YYEEEE. CDR3 length: 15 amino acids.

This chain joins TRBV5-8 and TRBJ1-1; 7 bases match TRBD1. The CDR3 loop spans 13 amino acids. V trimming: 2 bases; J trimming: 5 bases; junction bases outside the gene matches: 3. CDR1 SGHTS and CDR2 YDEGEE come from the germline V gene. Here the CDR3 reads CASSFSGGTEAFF. The CDR3 coding sequence is TGTGCCAGCAGCTTTTCAGGGGGTACTGAAGCTTTCTTT.

The chain links TRBV18 to TRBJ1-5; D gene unclear. The CDR3 runs to 14 residues. Germline loops: CDR1 KGHSH, CDR2 LQKENI. V lost 6 bases and J 2 bases, leaving 11 bases between the germline ends. The CDR3 DNA sequence: TGTGCCAGCTCCTCGATAGATGGCAATCAGCCCCAGCATTTT. Translated: CASSSIDGNQPQHF.

The chain has TRBV5-1 and TRBJ2-7; 8 nucleotides agree with TRBD1. The CDR3 spans 13 residues. J was trimmed by 3 bases and V by 2 bases; bases with no gene match: 1. Per germline, CDR1 SGHRS and CDR2 YFSETQ. CDR3 residues: CASSFDRGYEQYF. CDR3 nucleotides: TGCGCCAGCAGCTTCGACAGGGGCTACGAGCAGTACTTC.

This chain joins TRBV7-3 and TRBJ1-2, with 7 bases matching TRBD1. CDR3 size: 13 residues. Trimming cost V 5 bases and J 6 bases; bases outside gene matches: 6. CDR1 and CDR2 from the germline V gene are SGHTA and FQGTGA. CDR3 DNA sequence: TGTGCCAGCAGCATCACAGGGGATGATGGCTACACCTTC. It specifies CASSITGDDGYTF.

This chain links TRBV18 with TRBJ2-7; D might be TRBD2 (5 bases). The V and J ends lost 3 bases and 0 bases respectively, with 15 bases between them. This CDR3 comprises 16 residues. Germline V lookup: CDR1 KGHSH, CDR2 LQKENI. The DNA of the CDR3 is TGTGCCAGCTCACCGTCCCTCCTGGGGAGCTCCTACGAGCAGTACTTC. Protein: CASSPSLLGSSYEQYF. Using reference TRBV18 and TRBJ2-7 for the parts outside the CDR3, the full variable domain is NAGVMQNPRHLVRRRGQEARLRCSPMKGHSHVYWYRQLPEEGLKFMVYLQKENIIDESGMPKERFSAEFPKEGPSILRIQQVVRGDSAAYFCASSPSLLGSSYEQYFGPGTRLTVT.

This clone has at least ten counts. The chain carries TRBV10-3 and TRBJ2-7; possible D gene TRBD2, 5 bases. In germline, CDR1 is ENHRY, CDR2 SYGVKD. This CDR3 contains 14 residues. Trimming pared 6 bases from V and 3 bases from J, leaving 15 bases between. This CDR3 is CAISPRTGNYEQYF. The CDR3 DNA reads TGTGCCATCAGCCCTAGGACGGGAAACTACGAGCAGTACTTC.

The rearrangement uses TRBV6-5 and TRBJ1-2, with TRBD1 identical over 8 bases. Losses at the gene ends were 5 bases for V and 4 bases for J; bases not matched to a gene: 9. In germline, CDR1 is MNHEY, CDR2 SVGAGI. The CDR3 totals 15 residues. The CDR3, as DNA: TGTGCCAGCAGTAGCGAGGGACAGGCTCCCTATGGCTACACCTTC. It encodes CASSSEGQAPYGYTF.

This chain joins TRBV28 and TRBJ2-1, with D possibly matching TRBD1 (6 bases). CDR3 length: 13 amino acids. Trimming shortened V by 5 bases and J by 7 bases, and 12 bases separated the two germline ends. CDR1 MDHEN and CDR2 SYDVKM come from the germline V gene. CDR3 sequence (DNA): TGTGCCAGCAGTCGGACAGTCCCTAATGAGCAGTTCTTC. It yields the protein CASSRTVPNEQFF.

This chain links TRBV4-1 with TRBJ2-7; no clear D. Deletions cut 1 base from V and 4 bases from J, with 8 bases between. The germline CDR1 and CDR2 sequences are MGHRA and YSYEKL. The CDR3 extends over 13 amino acids. The CDR3 loop is CASSQALPYEQYF. Written as DNA, the CDR3 is TGCGCCAGCAGCCAAGCCCTCCCGTACGAGCAGTACTTC.

The chain joins TRBV7-9 to TRBJ1-2; 7 nucleotides align to TRBD1. Germline values: CDR1 SEHNR, CDR2 FQNEAQ (reference sequence). J gave up 5 bases and V 0 bases, and 3 bases lay outside the gene matches. This CDR3 is built from 14 residues. In DNA form, the CDR3 reads TGTGCCAGCAGCTTAGCTTACAGGGGATATGGCTACACCTTC. It specifies CASSLAYRGYGYTF.

This chain uses TRBV5-6 with TRBJ1-5; 7 nucleotides align to TRBD1. V shed 4 bases and J 4 bases; nucleotides not matched to a gene: 2. There are 13 residues in the CDR3. Germline V gene sequence: CDR1 SGHDT, CDR2 YYEEEE. The CDR3: CASSLRGNQPQHF. In nucleotides, the CDR3 is TGTGCCAGCAGCCTCAGGGGGAATCAGCCCCAGCATTTT.